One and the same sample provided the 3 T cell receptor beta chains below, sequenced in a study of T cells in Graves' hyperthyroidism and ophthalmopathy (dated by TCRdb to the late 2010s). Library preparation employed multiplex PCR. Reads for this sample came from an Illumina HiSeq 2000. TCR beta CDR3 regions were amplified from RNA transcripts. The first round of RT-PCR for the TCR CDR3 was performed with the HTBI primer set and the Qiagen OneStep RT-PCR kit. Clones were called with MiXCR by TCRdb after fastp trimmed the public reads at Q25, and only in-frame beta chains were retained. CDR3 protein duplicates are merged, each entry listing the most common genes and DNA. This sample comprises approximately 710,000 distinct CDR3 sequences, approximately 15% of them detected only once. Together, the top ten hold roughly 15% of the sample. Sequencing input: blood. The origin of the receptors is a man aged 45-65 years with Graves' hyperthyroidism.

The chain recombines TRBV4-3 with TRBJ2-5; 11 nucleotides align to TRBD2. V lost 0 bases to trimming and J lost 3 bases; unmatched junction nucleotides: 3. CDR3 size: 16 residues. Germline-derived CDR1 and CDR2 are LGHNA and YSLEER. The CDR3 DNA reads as TGCGCCAGCAGCCAAGAAATAGCGGGAGGGGAAGAGACCCAGTACTTC. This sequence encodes CASSQEIAGGEETQYF.

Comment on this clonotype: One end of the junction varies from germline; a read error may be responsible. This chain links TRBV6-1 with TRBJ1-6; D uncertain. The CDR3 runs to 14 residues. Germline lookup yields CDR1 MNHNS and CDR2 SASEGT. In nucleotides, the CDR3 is TGTGCCTGCAGTGGCAGGCAGACCAATTCACCCCTCCACTTT. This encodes CACSGRQTNSPLHF.

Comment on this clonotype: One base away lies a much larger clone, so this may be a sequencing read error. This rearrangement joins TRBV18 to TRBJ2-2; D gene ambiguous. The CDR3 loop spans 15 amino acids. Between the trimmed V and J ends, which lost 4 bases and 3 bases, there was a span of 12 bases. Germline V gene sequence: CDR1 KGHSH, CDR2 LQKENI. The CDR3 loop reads CASSRPGYDTGELFF. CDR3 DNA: TGTGCCAGCTCACGACCGGGTTACGACACCGGGGAGCTGTTTTTT.